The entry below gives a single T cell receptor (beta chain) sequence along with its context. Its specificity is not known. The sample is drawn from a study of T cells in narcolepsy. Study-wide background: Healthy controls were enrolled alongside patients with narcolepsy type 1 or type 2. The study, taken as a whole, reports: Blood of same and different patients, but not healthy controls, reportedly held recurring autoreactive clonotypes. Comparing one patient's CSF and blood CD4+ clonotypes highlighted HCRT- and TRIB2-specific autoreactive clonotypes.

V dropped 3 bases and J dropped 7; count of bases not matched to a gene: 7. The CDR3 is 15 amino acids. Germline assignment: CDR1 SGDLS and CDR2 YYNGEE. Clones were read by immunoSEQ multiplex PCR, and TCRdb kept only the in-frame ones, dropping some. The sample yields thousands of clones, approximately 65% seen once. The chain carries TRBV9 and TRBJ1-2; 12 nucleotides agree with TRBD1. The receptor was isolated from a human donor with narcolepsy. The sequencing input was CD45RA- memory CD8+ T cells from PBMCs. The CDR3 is CASSEEGQGAFGYTF. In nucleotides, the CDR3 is TGTGCCAGCAGCGAGGAGGGACAGGGGGCGTTTGGCTACACCTTC.